These T cell receptor beta chains were read from a single sample in a study of blood T cell repertoires in COVID-19. Data came from immunoSEQ multiplex PCR; TCRdb stores just in-frame clones and leaves some out. This table has 110,000 to 150,000 clones, about 87% appearing once. The sequencing sample was made of PBMCs or T cells enriched from blood (not recorded which). The receptors derive from a man aged 55 to 70 who had recovered from COVID-19. CDR3s include the opening cysteine and the closing phenylalanine or tryptophan. D genes are given only for firm matches. Clone size is stated in some rows and not others, as once, few, many or a class when expanded.

CDR3 | DNA | J | size | D | V
CASSLGTGIPPQHF | TGTGCCAGCAGCTTGGGGACAGGTATCCCGCCCCAGCATTTT | TRBJ1-5 | - | TRBD1 | TRBV5-6
CASSYDSQPQHF | TGTGCCAGCAGTTACGACAGTCAGCCCCAGCATTTT | TRBJ1-5 | - | - | TRBV6-6
CASSLSGESTQYF | TGTGCCAGCAGCTTGTCAGGGGAAAGTACGCAGTATTTT | TRBJ2-3 | - | - | TRBV5-8
CASCPMSGRGNEKLFF | TGTGCCAGCTGCCCGATGTCCGGACGAGGGAATGAAAAACTGTTTTTT | TRBJ1-4 | once | - | TRBV28
CASSLTGTSGRSNEQFF | TGTGCCAGCTCACTTACCGGGACTAGCGGGAGGTCGAATGAGCAGTTCTTC | TRBJ2-1 | - | TRBD2 | TRBV18
CASSQELAATNEKLFF | TGTGCCAGCAGCCAAGAACTAGCGGCAACTAATGAAAAACTGTTTTTT | TRBJ1-4 | - | - | TRBV3-1/TRBV3-2
CASTTGTGYQPQHF | TGTGCCAGCACCACCGGGACAGGATATCAGCCCCAGCATTTT | TRBJ1-5 | - | TRBD1 | TRBV2
CASSPPRSGSSYNEQFF | TGTGCCAGCAGTCCCCCGCGTAGCGGGAGCTCCTACAATGAGCAGTTCTTC | TRBJ2-1 | once | TRBD2 | TRBV7-9
CASRTTGGFPEAFF | TGTGCCAGTAGAACGACAGGGGGATTCCCTGAAGCTTTCTTT | TRBJ1-1 | - | TRBD1 | TRBV19
CASSLNPGNGYTF | TGTGCCAGCAGTCTAAACCCAGGGAATGGCTACACCTTC | TRBJ1-2 | - | - | TRBV12-3/TRBV12-4
CAISDMRRWDRSYYEQYF | TGTGCCATCAGTGACATGAGGAGGTGGGACAGGTCTTATTACGAGCAGTACTTC | TRBJ2-7 | - | TRBD1 | TRBV10-3
CASSTGQGTTEAFF | TGTGCCAGCAGCACTGGACAGGGGACCACTGAAGCTTTCTTT | TRBJ1-1 | - | TRBD1 | TRBV7-6
CASSPGPAGTGELFF | TGTGCCAGCAGCCCGGGCCCTGCGGGGACCGGGGAGCTGTTTTTT | TRBJ2-2 | - | - | TRBV7-2
CASSSQVTEAFF | TGTGCCAGCAGTTCACAGGTCACTGAAGCTTTCTTT | TRBJ1-1 | - | - | TRBV28
CASSEAGVEGYTF | TGTGCCAGCAGTGAAGCAGGGGTAGAAGGCTACACCTTC | TRBJ1-2 | - | - | TRBV2
CASSTGLAGGGLEQYF | TGTGCCAGCAGTACCGGACTAGCGGGAGGGGGGTTGGAGCAGTACTTC | TRBJ2-7 | - | TRBD2 | TRBV28
CASSQAAGVRETQYF | TGTGCCAGCAGCCAAGCGGCGGGAGTGAGGGAGACCCAGTACTTC | TRBJ2-5 | - | TRBD2 | TRBV3-1/TRBV3-2
CASSLFQGVDSPLHF | TGTGCCAGCAGCTTGTTCCAGGGGGTGGATTCACCCCTCCACTTT | TRBJ1-6 | - | TRBD1 | TRBV5-4
CASSLDRGSAGNTIYF | TGCGCCAGCAGCCTTGACAGGGGGTCGGCTGGAAACACCATATATTTT | TRBJ1-3 | once | TRBD1 | TRBV5-1
CASSNRQGGTDTQYF | TGTGCCAGTAGTAATCGACAGGGCGGTACAGATACGCAGTATTTT | TRBJ2-3 | once | TRBD1 | TRBV19
CASSPGGRAPLHF | TGTGCCAGCAGCCCCGGAGGTCGGGCACCCCTCCACTTT | TRBJ1-6 | - | - | TRBV7-8
CASSYSTSGTGELFF | TGTGCCAGCAGCTACTCGACTAGCGGGACCGGGGAGCTGTTTTTT | TRBJ2-2 | - | TRBD2 | TRBV11-2
CASKLPGQGAEQYF | TGTGCCAGCAAATTACCGGGGCAGGGGGCCGAGCAGTACTTC | TRBJ2-7 | - | TRBD1 | TRBV27
CASSLAWQGNEQFF | TGCGCCAGCAGCTTGGCCTGGCAGGGCAATGAGCAGTTCTTC | TRBJ2-1 | - | - | TRBV5-1
CASSPRSQETQYF | TGTGCCAGCTCACCACGGAGCCAAGAGACCCAGTACTTC | TRBJ2-5 | - | - | TRBV18
CASSPEGRGSYNSPLHF | TGTGCCAGCAGCCCAGAGGGCAGGGGGAGTTATAATTCACCCCTCCACTTT | TRBJ1-6 | - | TRBD1 | TRBV5-5
CASSQAGLGSGNTIYF | TGTGCCAGCAGCCAAGCAGGGCTAGGCTCTGGAAACACCATATATTTT | TRBJ1-3 | - | - | TRBV3-1/TRBV3-2